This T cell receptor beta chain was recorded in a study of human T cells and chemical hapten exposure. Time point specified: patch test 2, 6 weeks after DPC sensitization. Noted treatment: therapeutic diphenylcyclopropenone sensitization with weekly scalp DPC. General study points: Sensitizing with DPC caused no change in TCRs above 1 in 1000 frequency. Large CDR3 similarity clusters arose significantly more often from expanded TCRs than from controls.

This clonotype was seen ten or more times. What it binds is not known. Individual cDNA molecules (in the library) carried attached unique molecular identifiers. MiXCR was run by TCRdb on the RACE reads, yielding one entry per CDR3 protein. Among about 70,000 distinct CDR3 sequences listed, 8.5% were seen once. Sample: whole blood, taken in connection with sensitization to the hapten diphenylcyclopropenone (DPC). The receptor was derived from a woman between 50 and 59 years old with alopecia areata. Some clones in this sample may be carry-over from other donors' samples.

The CDR3 nucleotides are TGTGCCAGCAGTATTCAGGGGTCCCTTGAAGCTTTCTTT. Its translation is CASSIQGSLEAFF. The chain combines TRBV6-5 with TRBJ1-1; D may be TRBD1 (6 bases). The CDR3 length is 13 residues. Trimming cost V 5 bases and J 7 bases, with 14 bases left between them. The germline V gene encodes CDR1 MNHEY and CDR2 SVGAGI.